These T cell receptor beta chains were read from a single sample in a study of OX40 agonist ivuxolimab in advanced cancers. Data came from immunoSEQ multiplex PCR; TCRdb stores just in-frame clones and leaves some out. The table lists about 23,000 clones, 65% to 80% of them singletons. The source material was CD4+ or CD8+ T cells sorted from blood, sampled in a trial of the OX40 agonist ivuxolimab. The receptor source for this set is an adult with an advanced solid tumor such as melanoma, head and neck, liver or kidney cancer. Each CDR3 is given with its conserved first and last residue. D genes are given only for firm matches. Expanded clones are given a class, and other clones once, few, many or no size at all.

>TRBV7-8|-|-
CASSLARLAKRETQYF
>TRBV4-1|-|-
CASSQEASGNEKLFF
>TRBV29-1|-|TRBD1
CSVERGDSSGNTIYF
>TRBV6-5|medium-sized|-
CASSYSTDLYGYTF
>TRBV5-4|few|-
CASSLVEEYYGYTF
>TRBV6-6|-|-
CASSYSVQGRGYTF
>TRBV2|-|TRBD1
CASGTGGDNIQYF
>TRBV21-1|-|-
CAIILRGGKNTEAFF
>TRBV6-5|few|-
CASSYSSSGVNSPLHF
>TRBV11-3|few|-
CASSLGARGQETQYF
>TRBV6-5|-|TRBD2
CASSYRGEAGELFF
>TRBV6-5|-|-
CASSWGGAGANVLTF
>TRBV6-5|-|-
CASSAGFSDTQYF
>TRBV12-5|-|-
CASGGAAGPYEQYF
>TRBV10-3|once|-
CAISDAASRYNEQFF
>TRBV7-6|-|TRBD2
CASSLSPSGGAATSYEQYF
>TRBV30|few|TRBD1
CAWSVGGQGSHEQYF
>TRBV29-1|-|TRBD2
CSSEARRSGGADTQYF
>TRBV10-2|-|-
CASRGDVQETQYF
>TRBV29-1|-|TRBD1
CSVELRDRPAYEQYF
>TRBV18|-|-
CASSPPRDRYTEAFF
>TRBV12-5|-|-
CASGLPKYEQYF
>TRBV6-5|-|-
CASSPVRYSPYEQYF
>TRBV9|-|TRBD2
CASSVDSRGVFADTQYF
>TRBV19|-|-
CASSPPLRAGATGELFF
>TRBV13|-|TRBD2
CASSFPGLVTNEQFF
>TRBV5-4|-|-
CASSFGGGNTIYF
>TRBV7-8|medium-sized|-
CASSLEGNYNSPLHF
>TRBV9|-|-
CASSGDSSQETQYF
>TRBV4-3|-|-
CASSQEPKGLGEKLFF
>TRBV11-2|-|-
CASSLVNQETQYF
>TRBV7-6|-|-
CASSLGRDNEQFF
>TRBV7-6|-|-
CASSPDGGAYGYTF
>TRBV2|few|TRBD2
CASSDGLGTSGTDTQYF
>TRBV5-6|-|-
CASSLEWATYEQYF
>TRBV14|once|-
CASSQELGSADTQYF
>TRBV4-3|-|TRBD1
CASSQEPGTANNNEQFF
>TRBV19|-|-
CASNNRDIGTQYF
>TRBV20-1|-|-
CSATSGSTQYF
>TRBV5-5|medium-sized|TRBD1
CASSLWTGGEAFF
>TRBV7-9|few|TRBD2
CASSFDRGGGTQYF
>TRBV5-8|-|-
CASSLWGTLLLTEAFF
>TRBV11-2|few|TRBD1
CASSLAAGGPYGYTF
>TRBV4-1|-|-
CASSQEIRADTQYF
>TRBV6-1|-|-
CASSEDRAAYNEQFF
>TRBV4-1|few|-
CASSQDLGRDYGYTF
>TRBV9|-|-
CASSVVGSTDTQYF
>TRBV5-8|-|-
CASSADISNQPQHF
>TRBV9|-|TRBD2
CASSVGASGGDNEQFF
>TRBV2|-|TRBD1
CASSAKTGPFAAKNIQYF
>TRBV2|few|-
CASSVGPELGAFF
>TRBV4-3|-|TRBD1
CASSPLMGQHPAEQYF
>TRBV6-1|-|-
CASSLTADSNQPQHF